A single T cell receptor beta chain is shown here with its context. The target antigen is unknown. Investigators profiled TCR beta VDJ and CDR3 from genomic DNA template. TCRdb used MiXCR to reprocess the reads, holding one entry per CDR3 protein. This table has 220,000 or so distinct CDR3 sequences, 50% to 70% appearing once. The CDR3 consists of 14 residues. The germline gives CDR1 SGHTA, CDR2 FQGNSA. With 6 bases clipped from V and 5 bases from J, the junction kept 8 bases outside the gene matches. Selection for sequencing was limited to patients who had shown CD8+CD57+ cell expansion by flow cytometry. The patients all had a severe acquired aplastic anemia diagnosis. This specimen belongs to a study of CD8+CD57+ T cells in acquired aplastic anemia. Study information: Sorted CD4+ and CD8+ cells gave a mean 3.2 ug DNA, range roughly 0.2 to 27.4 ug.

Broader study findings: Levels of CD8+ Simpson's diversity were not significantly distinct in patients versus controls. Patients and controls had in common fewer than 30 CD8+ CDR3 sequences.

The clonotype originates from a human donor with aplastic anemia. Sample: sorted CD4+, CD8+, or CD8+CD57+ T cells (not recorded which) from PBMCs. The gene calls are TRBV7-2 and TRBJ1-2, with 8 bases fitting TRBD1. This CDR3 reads CASSQGARGYGYTF. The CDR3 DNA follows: TGTGCCAGCAGTCAGGGGGCGCGAGGGTATGGCTACACCTTC.